What follows are 7 T cell receptor beta chains derived from one specimen sequenced in a study of T-cell reconstitution after alpha-beta-depleted transplantation in children. Unique molecular identifiers tagged the TCRbeta library. TCRdb fed the PCR reads into MiXCR, producing one record per CDR3 protein. Of about 980,000 distinct CDR3 sequences in the sample, 25% to 30% were seen once. The source was PBMCs, mostly from graft donor cells, collected 360 days after TCRalphabeta/CD19-depleted stem cell transplant. Receptor source: a boy in the first two years of life who had a stem cell transplant for SCID, so the T cells may come from the graft donor.

This chain uses TRBV5-1 with TRBJ1-1, with 9 nucleotides matching TRBD1. Germline loops: CDR1 SGHRS, CDR2 YFSETQ. The CDR3 covers 14 residues. V lost 7 bases and J lost 3; bases outside the gene matches: 7. The CDR3 reads CASYETGGHTEAFF. CDR3 sequence (DNA): TGCGCCAGCTATGAGACAGGGGGTCACACTGAAGCTTTCTTT.

V is TRBV20-1 and J is TRBJ1-3; unclear D gene. The CDR3 loop spans 14 amino acids. Germline V gene sequence: CDR1 DFQATT, CDR2 SNEGSKA (reference sequence). The V gene lost 5 bases and the J gene lost 0 bases, with 11 bases spanning the gap. CDR3: CSAAGILSGNTIYF. The CDR3, as DNA: TGCAGTGCTGCCGGGATCCTCTCTGGAAACACCATATATTTT.

The chain couples TRBV27 to TRBJ2-5, with 14 bases lining up with TRBD2. CDR1 is MNHEY, CDR2 SMNVEV, per germline (reference sequence). CDR3 length equals 16 residues. Trimming at V came to 3 bases and at J to 5 bases, leaving 5 bases not matched to a gene. CDR3 coding DNA: TGTGCCAGCAGTTTCCGACTAGCGGGGGGGCGGGAGACCCAGTACTTC. Translation gives CASSFRLAGGRETQYF.

This chain joins TRBV20-1 and TRBJ2-2, with a tentative D call TRBD2 (5 bases). V gave up 0 bases and J gave up 8 bases, with 16 bases separating them. This CDR3 has 15 amino acids. Germline CDR1 reads DFQATT; CDR2 reads SNEGSKA (reference sequence). CDR3 sequence reads: CSARDLGRIVGELFF. The CDR3, as DNA: TGCAGTGCTAGAGATCTGGGGAGAATAGTAGGGGAGCTGTTTTTT.

The chain employs TRBV6-2 or TRBV6-3 and TRBJ2-1, with 8 bases matching TRBD2. CDR3 size: 16 residues. The V and J ends lost 4 bases and 3 bases, in that order; junction bases with no gene match: 8. The germline gives CDR1 MNHEY, CDR2 SVGEGT. The CDR3 protein is CASSSGTGLDYNEQFF. The CDR3 nucleotides read TGTGCCAGCAGTTCAGGGACGGGACTAGACTACAATGAGCAGTTCTTC.

The genes are TRBV5-1 and TRBJ2-2, with D unclear. This CDR3 region has 15 residues. Germline loops: CDR1 SGHRS, CDR2 YFSETQ. Deletions cut 2 bases from V and 7 bases from J, with 15 bases between. The CDR3 sequence is CASSLRLELGGELFF. The DNA of the CDR3 is TGCGCCAGCAGCTTACGCTTGGAGCTAGGCGGGGAGCTGTTTTTT.

This chain uses TRBV20-1 with TRBJ2-5; the D call may be TRBD1 or TRBD2 (5 bases each). The CDR3 spans 14 residues. The V end lost 5 bases, the J end lost 3 bases, and 16 bases lay between the germline ends. Germline loops: CDR1 DFQATT, CDR2 SNEGSKA (reference sequence). DNA of the CDR3: TGCAGTGCTCGACCCCCGGGACGGAAAGAGACCCAGTACTTC. It specifies CSARPPGRKETQYF.